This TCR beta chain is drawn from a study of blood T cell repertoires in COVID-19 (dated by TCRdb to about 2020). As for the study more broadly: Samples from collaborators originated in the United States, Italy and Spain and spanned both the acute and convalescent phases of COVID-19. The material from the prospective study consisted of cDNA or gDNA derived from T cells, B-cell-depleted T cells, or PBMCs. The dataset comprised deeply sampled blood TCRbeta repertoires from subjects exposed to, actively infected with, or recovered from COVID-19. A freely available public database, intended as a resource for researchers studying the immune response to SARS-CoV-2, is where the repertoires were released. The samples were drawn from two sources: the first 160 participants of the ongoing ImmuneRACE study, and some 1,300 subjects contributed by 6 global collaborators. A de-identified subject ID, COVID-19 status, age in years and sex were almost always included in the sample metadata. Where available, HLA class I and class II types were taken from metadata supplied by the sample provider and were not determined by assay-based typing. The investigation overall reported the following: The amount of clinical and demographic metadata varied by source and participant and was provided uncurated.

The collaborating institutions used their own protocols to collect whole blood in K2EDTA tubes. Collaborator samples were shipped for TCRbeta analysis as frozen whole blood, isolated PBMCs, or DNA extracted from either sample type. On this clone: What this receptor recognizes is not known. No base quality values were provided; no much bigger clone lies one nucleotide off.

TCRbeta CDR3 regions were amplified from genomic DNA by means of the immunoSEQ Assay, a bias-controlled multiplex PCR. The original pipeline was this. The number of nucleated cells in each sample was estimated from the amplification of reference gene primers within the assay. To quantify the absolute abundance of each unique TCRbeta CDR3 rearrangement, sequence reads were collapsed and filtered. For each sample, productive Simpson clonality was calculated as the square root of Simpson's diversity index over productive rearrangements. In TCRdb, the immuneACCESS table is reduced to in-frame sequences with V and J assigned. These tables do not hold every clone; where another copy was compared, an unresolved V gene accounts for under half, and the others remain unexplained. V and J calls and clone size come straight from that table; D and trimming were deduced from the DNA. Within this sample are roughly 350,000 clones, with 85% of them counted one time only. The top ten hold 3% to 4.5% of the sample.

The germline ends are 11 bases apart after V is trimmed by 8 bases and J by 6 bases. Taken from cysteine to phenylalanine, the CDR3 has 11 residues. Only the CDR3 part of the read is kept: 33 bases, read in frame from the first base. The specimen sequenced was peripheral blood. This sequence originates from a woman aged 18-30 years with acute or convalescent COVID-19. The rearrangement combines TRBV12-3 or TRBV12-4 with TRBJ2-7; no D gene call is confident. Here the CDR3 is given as CASGLESEQYF. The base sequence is TGTGCCAGCGGATTGGAGAGCGAGCAGTACTTC.